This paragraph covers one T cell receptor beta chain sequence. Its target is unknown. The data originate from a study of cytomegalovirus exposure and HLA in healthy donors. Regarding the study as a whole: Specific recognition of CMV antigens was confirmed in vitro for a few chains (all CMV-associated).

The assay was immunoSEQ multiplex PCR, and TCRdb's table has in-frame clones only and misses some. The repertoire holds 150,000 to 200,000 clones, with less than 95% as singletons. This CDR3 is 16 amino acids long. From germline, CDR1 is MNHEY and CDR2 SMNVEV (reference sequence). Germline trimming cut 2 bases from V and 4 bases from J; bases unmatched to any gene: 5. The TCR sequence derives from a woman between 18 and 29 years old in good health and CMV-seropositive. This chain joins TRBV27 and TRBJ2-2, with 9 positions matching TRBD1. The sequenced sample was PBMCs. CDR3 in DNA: TGTGCCAGCAGTTTAGGGACAGGGCGTATCACCGGGGAGCTGTTTTTT. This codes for CASSLGTGRITGELFF.